These 21 T cell receptor beta chains originate from one sample sequenced in a study of cytomegalovirus exposure and HLA in healthy donors. TCRdb's copy holds only in-frame clones and misses some; the assay was immunoSEQ multiplex PCR. This sample has tens of thousands of clones, with approximately 94% found just once. The sample consisted of PBMCs. These receptors were obtained from a man between 18 and 29 years old in good health and CMV-seropositive.

This CDR3 reads CASSVETGDYGYTF. CDR3 coding DNA: TGTGCCAGCAGCGTAGAAACAGGGGACTATGGCTACACCTTC. The rearrangement joins TRBV9 to TRBJ1-2, with TRBD1 identical over 7 bases. V shed 0 bases, J shed 3 bases, and the junction held 2 bases outside the gene matches. There are 14 residues in the CDR3. Looked up from germline, CDR1 is SGDLS and CDR2 is YYNGEE.

The chain employs TRBV7-2 and TRBJ2-7; TRBD2 matches 9 bases. The CDR3 consists of 14 residues. J lost 7 bases, V lost 5 bases, and 9 bases had no gene match. Germline V gene sequence: CDR1 SGHTA, CDR2 FQGNSA. The DNA for the CDR3 is TGTGCCAGCAGCCCTTCCGGACTAGCGAGGGAGCAGTACTTC. Translation gives CASSPSGLAREQYF.

This clone was recorded only once. The chain carries TRBV7-9 and TRBJ2-1; D might be TRBD1 (5 bases). Germline CDR1 is SEHNR and CDR2 is FQNEAQ (reference sequence). V was trimmed by 4 bases and J by 4 bases, leaving 17 bases between them. The CDR3 runs to 16 residues. The CDR3 loop reads CASSSPDPREYNEQFF. The CDR3 nucleotides are TGTGCCAGCAGCTCGCCGGACCCCAGGGAATACAATGAGCAGTTCTTC.

The chain joins TRBV11-3 to TRBJ2-5, with D unclear. CDR1 is SGHNT and CDR2 is YENEEA in the germline V gene. The CDR3 has 13 amino acids. The V and J ends lost 5 bases and 5 bases respectively, with 12 bases between them. DNA for the CDR3: TGTGCCAGCAGCATGACAAGGTTGGAGACCCAGTACTTC. Translation gives CASSMTRLETQYF.

The gene calls are TRBV19 and TRBJ2-5; 8 nucleotides match TRBD1. Unmatched junction bases numbered 11, after V lost 3 bases and J lost 2 bases. CDR3 length: 17 residues. Per the germline V gene, CDR1 is LNHDA and CDR2 is SQIVND (reference sequence). CDR3 protein: CASSIRRNRGKQETQYF. The CDR3, as DNA: TGTGCCAGTAGTATCCGCCGAAACAGGGGGAAGCAAGAGACCCAGTACTTC.

This clone was counted once. The V call is TRBV2, the J call TRBJ2-1; the match to TRBD2 covers 8 bases. Trimming took 8 bases from V and 4 from J; bases not matched to a gene: 13. The CDR3 consists of 16 residues. Germline values: CDR1 SNHLY, CDR2 FYNNEI. The CDR3 loop reads CASGESTGGVYNEQFF. For the CDR3, the DNA is TGTGCCAGCGGAGAGAGTACCGGGGGGGTATACAATGAGCAGTTCTTC.

This sequence joins TRBV10-2 and TRBJ2-1; TRBD1 agrees at 7 bases. The trim removed 5 bases at V and 0 bases at J, leaving 4 bases unmatched. CDR1 is WSHSY and CDR2 is SAAADI in the germline V gene. The CDR3 has 15 residues. Here the CDR3 reads CASSTRDSSYNEQFF. In DNA, the CDR3 is TGCGCCAGCAGTACCCGGGACAGCTCCTACAATGAGCAGTTCTTC.

The chain recombines TRBV5-1 with TRBJ2-1, with 8 bases fitting TRBD1. The CDR3 extends over 17 amino acids. The J segment lost 6 bases and the V segment lost 1 base, leaving 12 bases of the junction unmatched. Germline CDR1 SGHRS, CDR2 YFSETQ. CDR3 loop: CASSLYPPDRVGNEQFF. The CDR3 DNA sequence: TGCGCCAGCAGCTTGTACCCCCCGGACAGGGTTGGCAATGAGCAGTTCTTC.

The chain combines TRBV11-2 with TRBJ1-2, with D maybe TRBD1 (6 bases). CDR3 length: 13 amino acids. Trimming shortened V by 5 bases and J by 8 bases, and 15 bases separated the two germline ends. CDR1 SGHAT and CDR2 FQNNGV come from the germline V gene. The CDR3 loop reads CASSPTQGTGYTF. CDR3 sequence (DNA): TGTGCCAGCAGCCCCACCCAGGGGACAGGCTACACCTTC. Together with reference TRBV11-2 and TRBJ1-2, the CDR3 gives the full variable domain: EAGVAQSPRYKIIEKRQSVAFWCNPISGHATLYWYQQILGQGPKLLIQFQNNGVVDDSQLPKDRFSAERLKGVDSTLKIQPAKLEDSAVYLCASSPTQGTGYTFGSGTRLTVV.

V gene TRBV7-2 combines with J gene TRBJ2-1; possibly TRBD1 for D (5 bases). The CDR3 sequence is 13 residues long. V gave up 3 bases and J gave up 6 bases, with 9 bases separating them. The germline V gene encodes CDR1 SGHTA and CDR2 FQGNSA. The CDR3 DNA reads TGTGCCAGCAGCTTCGACAGATTCAATGAGCAGTTCTTC. Its translation: CASSFDRFNEQFF.

V is TRBV27 and J is TRBJ1-2; 7 bases are shared with TRBD1. Germline V gene lookup returns CDR1 MNHEY and CDR2 SMNVEV (reference sequence). V was clipped by 4 bases and J by 4 bases; unmatched bases: 15. The CDR3 extends over 17 amino acids. The CDR3 region has the DNA TGTGCCAGCAGTTCGCACCCCCCGGGACAGTCCCTCTATGGCTACACCTTC. Translating gives CASSSHPPGQSLYGYTF.

The chain joins TRBV19 to TRBJ1-2; D ambiguous. Germline values: CDR1 LNHDA, CDR2 SQIVND (reference sequence). CDR3 length equals 18 residues. V was trimmed by 3 bases and J by 4 bases, leaving 24 bases between them. This CDR3 reads CASSMAPDPRRSGYGYTF. For the CDR3, the DNA is TGTGCCAGTAGTATGGCCCCTGATCCTAGGCGGAGTGGCTATGGCTACACCTTC.

This clone has just a few counts. The V and J genes are TRBV4-1 and TRBJ1-2, with D unclear. The CDR3 consists of 13 residues. The V and J ends lost 1 base and 0 bases respectively, with 3 bases between them. Germline CDR1 reads MGHRA; CDR2 reads YSYEKL. The DNA of the CDR3 is TGCGCCAGCAGCCAAGGGCCTAACTATGGCTACACCTTC. It is translated as CASSQGPNYGYTF.

V and J are TRBV7-9 and TRBJ1-1; 7 bases fit TRBD1. This CDR3 has 16 amino acids. CDR1 and CDR2 from the germline V gene are SEHNR and FQNEAQ (reference sequence). Trimming took 0 bases from V and 2 from J; bases not matched to a gene: 6. As DNA, the CDR3 is TGTGCCAGCAGCTTAGCCCGACAGGGTGGTAACACTGAAGCTTTCTTT. Translated: CASSLARQGGNTEAFF.

V usage is TRBV10-1 and J usage is TRBJ2-1; 8 bases fit TRBD1. CDR1 WNHNN and CDR2 SYGVQD come from the germline V gene (reference sequence). The CDR3 is 15 amino acids. V shed 2 bases and J 0 bases; nucleotides not matched to a gene: 0. CDR3 nucleotide sequence: TGCGCCAGCAGTGAGCAGGGGGCCTCCTACAATGAGCAGTTCTTC. Translation gives CASSEQGASYNEQFF.

The V and J genes are TRBV9 and TRBJ2-5, with D tentatively TRBD1 (6 bases). Germline loops: CDR1 SGDLS, CDR2 YYNGEE. This CDR3 is built from 15 residues. The V and J ends lost 3 bases and 4 bases respectively, with 16 bases between them. The DNA of the CDR3 is TGTGCCAGCAGCGCAGGGCAACAGGGTGGAGAGACCCAGTACTTC. Protein sequence: CASSAGQQGGETQYF.

The V call is TRBV27, the J call TRBJ2-3, with 9 bases aligning to TRBD1. V lost 4 bases, J lost 0 bases, and 11 bases stayed unmatched. CDR1 and CDR2 from the germline V gene are MNHEY and SMNVEV (reference sequence). This CDR3 region has 18 residues. The CDR3 DNA is TGTGCCAGCAGTTCCTCTTGGACAGGGGCTACTAGCACAGATACGCAGTATTTT. Its translation: CASSSSWTGATSTDTQYF.

Here the CDR3 reads CASSWRTLNTEAFF. The CDR3 nucleotides are TGTGCCAGCAGCTGGAGGACGCTGAACACTGAAGCTTTCTTT. The V gene is TRBV7-9, the J gene TRBJ1-1; no clear D gene. The CDR3 runs 14 residues. The V end lost 4 bases, the J end lost 0 bases, and 9 bases lay between the germline ends. In germline, CDR1 is SEHNR, CDR2 FQNEAQ (reference sequence).

The chain joins TRBV7-9 to TRBJ2-6, with a tentative D call TRBD1 (5 bases). The CDR3 sequence is 17 residues long. The V end lost 4 bases, the J end lost 0 bases, and 13 bases lay between the germline ends. Per the germline V gene, CDR1 is SEHNR and CDR2 is FQNEAQ (reference sequence). CDR3 loop: CASSWVGAGSGANVLTF. CDR3 bases: TGTGCCAGCAGCTGGGTAGGGGCCGGCTCTGGGGCCAACGTCCTGACTTTC.

Written as DNA, the CDR3 is TGTGCCAGCAGTTACCATCCGGGACAGGGGGCACCCGAGCAGTACTTC. Translation gives CASSYHPGQGAPEQYF. The genes are TRBV6-6 and TRBJ2-7; 12 bases are shared with TRBD1. The CDR3 totals 16 residues. The junction had 8 bases not matched to a gene; V was cut back by 2 bases and J by 6 bases. Germline V gene lookup returns CDR1 MNHNY and CDR2 SVGAGI (reference sequence).

The chain employs TRBV2 and TRBJ1-1; D remains ambiguous. From germline, CDR1 is SNHLY and CDR2 FYNNEI. The CDR3 loop spans 14 amino acids. With 8 bases removed from V and 1 base from J, the gap between germline ends came to 14 bases. The CDR3 sequence: CASPRRGSNTEAFF. The CDR3 DNA reads as TGTGCCAGCCCCCGCCGGGGTTCGAACACTGAAGCTTTCTTT.